The 25 T cell receptor beta chains below were found in one sample sequenced in a study of cytotoxic CD8 clonotypes in ibrutinib-treated CLL. Here immunoSEQ multiplex PCR was the method, and the copy in TCRdb shows in-frame clones only, minus some. The data show about 140,000 clones, 75% to 85% seen once. The specimen comprised PBMCs, sampled after 36 months of ibrutinib treatment. These TCRs come from a human donor with chronic lymphocytic leukemia.

The chain uses TRBV5-1 and TRBJ2-1; 7 bases fit TRBD2. CDR3 size: 16 residues. Germline-derived CDR1 and CDR2 are SGHRS and YFSETQ. The J segment lost 9 bases and the V segment lost 2 bases, leaving 14 bases of the junction unmatched. The chain's CDR3 is CASSLSSLRELFEQFF. In nucleotides, the CDR3 is TGCGCCAGCAGCTTATCTTCTTTGCGGGAGTTATTTGAGCAGTTCTTC.

The rearrangement joins TRBV2 to TRBJ2-3, with TRBD2 identical over 7 bases. CDR1 is SNHLY, CDR2 FYNNEI, per germline. The CDR3 contains 13 residues. The J segment lost 2 bases and the V segment lost 10 bases, leaving 6 bases of the junction unmatched. CDR3 amino acids: CAITSEPTDTQYF. CDR3 DNA: TGTGCCATCACTAGCGAACCCACAGATACGCAGTATTTT.

The CDR3 DNA follows: TGCGCCAGCAGCCCTACCTCCGAGACTAGAAATCGGGAGCAGTTCTTC. It is translated as CASSPTSETRNREQFF. The rearrangement joins TRBV4-1 to TRBJ2-1; a possible D gene is TRBD2 (6 bases). Germline lookup yields CDR1 MGHRA and CDR2 YSYEKL. CDR3 length: 16 residues. V lost 4 bases and J lost 10, with 23 bases in between.

The genes are TRBV7-8 and TRBJ1-1; no reliable D call. The V end was cut by 1 base, the J end by 0 bases, with 9 bases between. The CDR3 covers 15 residues. Germline V CDR1 and CDR2: SGHVS, FQNEAQ. The CDR3, as DNA: TGTGCCAGCAGCTTAGATCTGAACGTGAACACTGAAGCTTTCTTT. It specifies CASSLDLNVNTEAFF. The full variable domain, completed using reference TRBV7-8 and TRBJ1-1, is GAGVSQSPRYKVAKRGQDVALRCDPISGHVSLFWYQQALGQGPEFLTYFQNEAQLDKSGLPSDRFFAERPEGSVSTLKIQRTQQEDSAVYLCASSLDLNVNTEAFFGQGTRLTVV.

This chain connects TRBV6-1 to TRBJ2-7; maybe TRBD2 (7 bases). V was cut by 2 bases and J by 2 bases, with 19 bases left in between. In germline, CDR1 is MNHNS, CDR2 SASEGT. The CDR3 extends over 17 amino acids. CDR3 region: CASSEFGGAGLTYEQYF. CDR3 bases: TGTGCCAGCAGTGAATTTGGGGGGGCAGGCTTAACCTACGAGCAGTACTTC.

The J gene is TRBJ1-1, the V gene TRBV4-2; 8 bases line up with TRBD1. Germline V gene lookup returns CDR1 LGHNA and CDR2 YNFKEQ. The CDR3 runs 15 residues. With 2 bases clipped from V and 0 bases from J, the junction kept 2 bases outside the gene matches. For the CDR3, the DNA is TGTGCCAGCAGCCAACCAGGGGGCCTGAACACTGAAGCTTTCTTT. Protein sequence: CASSQPGGLNTEAFF.

This clone was seen repeatedly, ten times or more. The chain has TRBV28 and TRBJ2-5; no clear D gene. Between the trimmed V and J ends, which lost 5 bases and 2 bases, there was a span of 6 bases. This CDR3 comprises 12 residues. Germline values: CDR1 MDHEN, CDR2 SYDVKM. CDR3 DNA: TGTGCCAGCAGTCTGAGGCAAGAGACCCAGTACTTC. It is translated as CASSLRQETQYF.

The chain combines TRBV7-2 with TRBJ1-1; D uncertain. CDR1 and CDR2 from the germline V gene are SGHTA and FQGNSA. There are 15 residues in the CDR3. The V gene lost 5 bases and the J gene lost 1 base, with 14 bases spanning the gap. CDR3 protein: CASSPTRWTNTEAFF. CDR3 DNA: TGTGCCAGCAGCCCTACTCGATGGACGAACACTGAAGCTTTCTTT.

The chain uses TRBV20-1 and TRBJ1-1; D is unclear. CDR3 length: 10 amino acids. The germline gives CDR1 DFQATT, CDR2 SNEGSKA (reference sequence). V was trimmed by 4 bases and J by 11 bases, leaving 11 bases between them. The DNA for the CDR3 is TGCAGTGCTACTCGCTCATCCGCTTTCTTT. This translates into CSATRSSAFF.

In its sample, this clone was seen a few times. The genes are TRBV5-1 and TRBJ2-5; 7 nucleotides align to TRBD1. In germline, CDR1 is SGHRS, CDR2 YFSETQ. V trimming: 3 bases; J trimming: 5 bases; junction bases outside the gene matches: 7. The CDR3 covers 14 residues. The DNA of the CDR3 is TGCGCCAGCAGCTATGACAGGGTCGGGGAGACCCAGTACTTC. Protein: CASSYDRVGETQYF. Together with reference TRBV5-1 and TRBJ2-5, the CDR3 gives the full variable domain: KAGVTQTPRYLIKTRGQQVTLSCSPISGHRSVSWYQQTPGQGLQFLFEYFSETQRNKGNFPGRFSGRQFSNSRSEMNVSTLELGDSALYLCASSYDRVGETQYFGPGTRLLVL.

In this sample, this clone turned up many times. The V and J genes are TRBV6-5 and TRBJ2-7; 10 bases map to TRBD2. V trimming: 6 bases; J trimming: 3 bases; junction bases outside the gene matches: 8. This CDR3 contains 15 residues. Germline CDR1 is MNHEY and CDR2 is SVGAGI. The CDR3 region is CASSLSGRGVYEQYF. CDR3 nucleotides: TGTGCCAGCAGCCTGAGCGGGAGGGGGGTCTACGAGCAGTACTTC.

This clone showed up just once. V and J are TRBV30 and TRBJ2-7; D uncertain. CDR3 length equals 12 residues. The V end was cut by 2 bases, the J end by 3 bases, with 8 bases between. CDR1 and CDR2 from the germline V gene are GTSNPN and SVGIG (reference sequence). The CDR3 bases are TGTGCCTGGAGTTACCAAGGCTACGAGCAGTACTTC. Protein: CAWSYQGYEQYF.

This sequence joins TRBV2 and TRBJ1-5; D remains ambiguous. V was cut by 3 bases and J by 1 base, with 13 bases left in between. The CDR3 runs 16 residues. Looked up from germline, CDR1 is SNHLY and CDR2 is FYNNEI. As DNA, the CDR3 is TGTGCCAGCAGTGAGAATTTACCGTGGAGCAATCAGCCCCAGCATTTT. Translated: CASSENLPWSNQPQHF.

The rearrangement uses TRBV9 and TRBJ2-7, with 8 bases aligning to TRBD1. This CDR3 has 15 residues. Trimming took 0 bases from V and 5 from J; bases not matched to a gene: 7. Germline V gene data show CDR1 as SGDLS and CDR2 as YYNGEE. CDR3 sequence reads: CASSVGLDREHEQYF. The CDR3 nucleotides read TGTGCCAGCAGCGTAGGACTGGACAGGGAACACGAGCAGTACTTC.

The chain employs TRBV29-1 and TRBJ1-1, with a tentative D call TRBD1 (5 bases). CDR1 SQVTM and CDR2 ANQGSEA come from the germline V gene. The CDR3 runs 11 residues. The ends were cut back, 7 bases at V and 9 bases at J, with 15 bases in the middle. As DNA, the CDR3 is TGCAGCGCCCCCTTAGGACAAAAAGCTTTCTTT. This sequence encodes CSAPLGQKAFF.

The V call is TRBV7-3, the J call TRBJ2-3; 9 bases fit TRBD2. CDR3 size: 14 residues. The V gene end was trimmed by 4 bases and the J gene end by 7 bases; junction bases not matched to a gene: 6. Per the germline V gene, CDR1 is SGHTA and CDR2 is FQGTGA. CDR3 in DNA: TGTGCCAGCAGCTACGGGACTAGCCTAAATACGCAGTATTTT. Translating it yields CASSYGTSLNTQYF. Supplemented by reference TRBV7-3 and TRBJ2-3, the full variable domain reads GAGVSQTPSNKVTEKGKYVELRCDPISGHTALYWYRQSLGQGPEFLIYFQGTGAADDSGLPNDRFFAVRPEGSVSTLKIQRTERGDSAVYLCASSYGTSLNTQYFGPGTRLTVL.

DNA for the CDR3: TGTGCCAGCAGCTTAGTCGCGGGCACAGATACGCAGTATTTT. Protein sequence: CASSLVAGTDTQYF. J is TRBJ2-3 and V is TRBV11-2, with D unclear. CDR1 and CDR2 (germline): SGHAT, FQNNGV. Trimming took off 1 base at V and 1 base at J, with 6 bases between the two ends. The CDR3 totals 14 residues.

The V call is TRBV27, the J call TRBJ2-2; 7 bases are shared with TRBD1. With V trimmed by 0 bases and J by 5 bases, 9 bases remained unmatched. Germline V gene sequence: CDR1 MNHEY, CDR2 SMNVEV (reference sequence). The CDR3 sequence is 17 residues long. The CDR3 is CASSLSFRDRQTGELFF. The CDR3 DNA reads TGTGCCAGCAGTTTATCTTTCCGGGACAGACAAACCGGGGAGCTGTTTTTT.

The V gene is TRBV7-3, the J gene TRBJ2-7, with 8 positions matching TRBD1. This CDR3 region has 15 residues. Germline V CDR1 and CDR2: SGHTA, FQGTGA. After removal of 5 bases from V and 2 bases from J, the junction contained 8 bases not matched to a gene. CDR3 sequence (DNA): TGTGCCAGCAGCCCGTTCGGACAGGGAGCCTACGAGCAGTACTTC. Translating gives CASSPFGQGAYEQYF.

The rearrangement joins TRBV5-1 to TRBJ2-7; D might be TRBD2 (6 bases). CDR1 is SGHRS, CDR2 YFSETQ, per germline. The CDR3 is 14 residues long. V was pared by 0 bases and J by 2 bases, with 9 bases between. As DNA, the CDR3 is TGCGCCAGCAGCTTGGCCCGGAGGGCCTACGAGCAGTACTTC. It yields the protein CASSLARRAYEQYF.

This rearrangement joins TRBV18 to TRBJ1-1; 7 positions agree with TRBD1. J lost 1 base, V lost 4 bases, and 3 bases had no gene match. Per the germline V gene, CDR1 is KGHSH and CDR2 is LQKENI. This CDR3 is built from 14 residues. The CDR3 is CASSRRDRNTEAFF. The CDR3 DNA is TGTGCCAGCTCACGACGGGACAGGAACACTGAAGCTTTCTTT.

The chain combines TRBV28 with TRBJ1-5; D gene uncertain. With 10 bases removed from V and 3 bases from J, the gap between germline ends came to 19 bases. This CDR3 comprises 15 residues. Germline V gene lookup returns CDR1 MDHEN and CDR2 SYDVKM. The CDR3 loop reads CATIPTGRINQPQHF. The CDR3 bases are TGTGCCACCATCCCAACCGGGCGGATCAATCAGCCCCAGCATTTT. The full variable domain, with the rest looked up from reference TRBV28 and TRBJ1-5, is DVKVTQSSRYLVKRTGEKVFLECVQDMDHENMFWYRQDPGLGLRLIYFSYDVKMKEKGDIPEGYSVSREKKERFSLILESASTNQTSMYLCATIPTGRINQPQHFGDGTRLSIL.

The V and J genes are TRBV7-9 and TRBJ2-4, with D perhaps TRBD2 (7 bases). The ends were cut back, 0 bases at V and 0 bases at J, with 12 bases in the middle. The CDR3 loop spans 17 amino acids. Per germline, CDR1 SEHNR and CDR2 FQNEAQ (reference sequence). This CDR3 is CASSLARGGRAKNIQYF. The CDR3 coding sequence is TGTGCCAGCAGCTTAGCAAGGGGGGGCAGAGCCAAAAACATTCAGTACTTC. The whole variable domain, filled in from reference TRBV7-9 and TRBJ2-4, reads DTGVSQNPRHKITKRGQNVTFRCDPISEHNRLYWYRQTLGQGPEFLTYFQNEAQLEKSRLLSDRFSAERPKGSFSTLEIQRTEQGDSAMYLCASSLARGGRAKNIQYFGAGTRLSVL.

The V gene is TRBV14, the J gene TRBJ2-2; 13 positions agree with TRBD2. The CDR3 runs to 20 residues. The germline gives CDR1 SGHDN, CDR2 FVKESK. V lost 0 bases, J lost 5 bases, and 12 bases stayed unmatched. The CDR3 nucleotides are TGTGCCAGCAGCCAAGATGGGGGACTAGCGGGGCCGGACGGGACCGGGGAGCTGTTTTTT. Protein: CASSQDGGLAGPDGTGELFF.

This clone was observed a few times. The chain links TRBV6-1 to TRBJ2-5, with D unclear. The CDR3 spans 13 residues. Germline-derived CDR1 and CDR2 are MNHNS and SASEGT. Trimming shortened V by 4 bases and J by 5 bases, and 11 bases separated the two germline ends. The CDR3 bases are TGTGCCAGCAGTGCGTCCCACTGGGAGACCCAGTACTTC. The encoded protein is CASSASHWETQYF.